Reported below is one TCR beta chain. Documented time point: pretreatment peripheral blood. The ends lost 3 bases at V and 3 bases at J; junction bases unmatched: 6. The CDR3 spans 15 residues. Per the germline V gene, CDR1 is SGDLS and CDR2 is YYNGEE. These data come from a study of PD-L1 blockade in urothelial cancer. TCRdb's table, derived via immunoSEQ multiplex PCR, lists solely in-frame clones and lacks some. This sample has about 72,000 clones, with approximately 83% found just once. The V gene is TRBV9, the J gene TRBJ2-7, with TRBD2 identical over 10 bases. Here the sequenced sample was PBMCs, taken around atezolizumab (anti-PD-L1) treatment. The TCR sequence derives from a man between 60 and 70 years old with urothelial cancer. The DNA of the CDR3 is TGTGCCAGCAGCGCCAGCGGGGGGGCCCTCTACGAGCAGTACTTC. The encoded protein is CASSASGGALYEQYF.